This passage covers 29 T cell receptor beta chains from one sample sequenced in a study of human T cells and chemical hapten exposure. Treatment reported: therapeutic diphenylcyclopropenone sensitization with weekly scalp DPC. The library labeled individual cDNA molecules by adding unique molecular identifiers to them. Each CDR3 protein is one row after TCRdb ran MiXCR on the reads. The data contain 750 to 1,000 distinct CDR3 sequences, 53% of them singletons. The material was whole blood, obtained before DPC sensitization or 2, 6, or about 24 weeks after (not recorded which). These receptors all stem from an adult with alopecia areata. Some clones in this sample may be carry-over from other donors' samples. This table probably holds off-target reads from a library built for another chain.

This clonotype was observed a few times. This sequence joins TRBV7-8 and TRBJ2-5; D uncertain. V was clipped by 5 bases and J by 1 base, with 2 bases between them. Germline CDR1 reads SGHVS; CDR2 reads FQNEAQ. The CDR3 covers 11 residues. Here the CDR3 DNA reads TGTGCCAGCAGCCCCCAAGAGACCCAGTACTTC. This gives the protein CASSPQETQYF. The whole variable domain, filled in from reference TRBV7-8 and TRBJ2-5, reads GAGVSQSPRYKVAKRGQDVALRCDPISGHVSLFWYQQALGQGPEFLTYFQNEAQLDKSGLPSDRFFAERPEGSVSTLKIQRTQQEDSAVYLCASSPQETQYFGPGTRLLVL.

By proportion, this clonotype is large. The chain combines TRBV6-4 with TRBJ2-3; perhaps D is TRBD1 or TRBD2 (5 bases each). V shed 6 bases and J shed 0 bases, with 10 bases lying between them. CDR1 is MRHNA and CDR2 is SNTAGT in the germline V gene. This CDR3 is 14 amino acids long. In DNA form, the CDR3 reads TGTGCCAGCAGCGGGGACGGGAGCACAGATACGCAGTATTTT. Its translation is CASSGDGSTDTQYF.

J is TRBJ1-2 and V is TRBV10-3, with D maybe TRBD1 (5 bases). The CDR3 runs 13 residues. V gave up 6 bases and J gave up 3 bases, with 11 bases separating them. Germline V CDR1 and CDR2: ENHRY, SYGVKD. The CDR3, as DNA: TGTGCCATCAGGCCCGGGACGGACTATGGCTACACCTTC. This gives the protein CAIRPGTDYGYTF.

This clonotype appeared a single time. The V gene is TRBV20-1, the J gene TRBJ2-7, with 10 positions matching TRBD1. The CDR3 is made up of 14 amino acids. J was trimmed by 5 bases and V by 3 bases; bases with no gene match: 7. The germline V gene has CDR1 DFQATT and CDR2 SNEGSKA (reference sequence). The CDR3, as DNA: TGCAGTGCTAGCCCGGGACAGGGGTCCCACGAGCAGTACTTC. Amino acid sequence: CSASPGQGSHEQYF.

The CDR3 spells CASSPFVGEQFF. CDR3 nucleotides: TGTGCCAGCTCACCCTTCGTGGGTGAGCAGTTCTTC. The chain combines TRBV18 with TRBJ2-1; no clear D gene. The CDR3 is 12 residues long. The germline V gene encodes CDR1 KGHSH and CDR2 LQKENI. V lost 3 bases, J lost 9 bases, and 9 bases lay in between.

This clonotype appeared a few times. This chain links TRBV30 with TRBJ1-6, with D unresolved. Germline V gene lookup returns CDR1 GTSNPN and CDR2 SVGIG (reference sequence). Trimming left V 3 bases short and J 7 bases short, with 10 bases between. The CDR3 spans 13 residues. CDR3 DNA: TGTGCCTGGAGCCAGACGGAGAATTCACCCCTCCACTTT. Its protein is CAWSQTENSPLHF.

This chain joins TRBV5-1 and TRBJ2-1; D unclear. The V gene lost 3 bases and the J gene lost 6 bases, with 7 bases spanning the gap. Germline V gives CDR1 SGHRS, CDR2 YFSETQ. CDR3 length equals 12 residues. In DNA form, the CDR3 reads TGCGCCAGCAGCTGGGCAAGCAATGAGCAGTTCTTC. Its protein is CASSWASNEQFF.

Written as DNA, the CDR3 is TGTGCCAGCAGTCTAGGGTGGAACACTGAAGCTTTCTTT. Its protein is CASSLGWNTEAFF. The chain is built from TRBV27 and TRBJ1-1; D gene unclear. Trimming left V 5 bases short and J 1 base short, with 8 bases between. Per germline, CDR1 MNHEY and CDR2 SMNVEV (reference sequence). The CDR3 spans 13 residues.

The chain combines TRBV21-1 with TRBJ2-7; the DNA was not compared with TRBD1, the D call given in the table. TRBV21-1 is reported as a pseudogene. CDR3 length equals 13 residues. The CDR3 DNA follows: TGTGCCAGCAGCAACTTTTTAAGGGGCGAGCAGTACTTC. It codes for CASSNFLRGEQYF.

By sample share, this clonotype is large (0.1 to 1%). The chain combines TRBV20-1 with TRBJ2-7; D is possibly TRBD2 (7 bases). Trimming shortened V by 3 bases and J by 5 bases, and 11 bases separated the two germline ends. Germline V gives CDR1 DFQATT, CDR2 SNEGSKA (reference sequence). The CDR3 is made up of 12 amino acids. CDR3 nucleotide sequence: TGCAGTGCTAGCGGGGGGCCCCACGAGCAGTACTTC. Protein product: CSASGGPHEQYF.

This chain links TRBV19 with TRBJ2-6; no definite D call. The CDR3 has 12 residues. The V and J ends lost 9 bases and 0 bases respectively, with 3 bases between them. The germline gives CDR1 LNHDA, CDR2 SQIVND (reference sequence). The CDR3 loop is CASNSGANVLTF. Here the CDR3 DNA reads TGTGCCAGCAACTCTGGGGCCAACGTCCTGACTTTC. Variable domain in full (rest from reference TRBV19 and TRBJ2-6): DGGITQSPKYLFRKEGQNVTLSCEQNLNHDAMYWYRQDPGQGLRLIYYSQIVNDFQKGDIAEGYSVSREKKESFPLTVTSAQKNPTAFYLCASNSGANVLTFGAGSRLTVL.

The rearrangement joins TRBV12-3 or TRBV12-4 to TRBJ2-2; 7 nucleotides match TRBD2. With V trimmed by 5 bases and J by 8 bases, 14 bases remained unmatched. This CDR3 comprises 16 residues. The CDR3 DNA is TGTGCCAGCAGTGCCCGGAAAGCGGGGTCTACAGGGGAGCTGTTTTTT. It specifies CASSARKAGSTGELFF.

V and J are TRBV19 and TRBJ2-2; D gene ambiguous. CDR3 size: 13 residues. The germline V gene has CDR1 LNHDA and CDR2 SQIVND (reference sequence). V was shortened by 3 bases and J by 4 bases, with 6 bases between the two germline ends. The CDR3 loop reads CASSISGTGELFF. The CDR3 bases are TGTGCCAGTAGTATCTCGGGCACCGGGGAGCTGTTTTTT.

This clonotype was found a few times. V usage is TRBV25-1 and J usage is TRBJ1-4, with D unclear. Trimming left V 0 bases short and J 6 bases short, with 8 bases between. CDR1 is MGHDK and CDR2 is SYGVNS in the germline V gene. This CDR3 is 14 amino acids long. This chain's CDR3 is CASSEYSGYEKLFF. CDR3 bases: TGTGCCAGCAGTGAATACAGCGGATATGAAAAACTGTTTTTT.

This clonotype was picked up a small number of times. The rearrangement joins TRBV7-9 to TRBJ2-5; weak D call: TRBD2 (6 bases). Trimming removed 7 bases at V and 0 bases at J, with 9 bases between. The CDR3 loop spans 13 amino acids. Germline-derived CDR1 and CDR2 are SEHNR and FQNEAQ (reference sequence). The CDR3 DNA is TGTGCCAGCAACCGGGACTACCAAGAGACCCAGTACTTC. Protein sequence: CASNRDYQETQYF.

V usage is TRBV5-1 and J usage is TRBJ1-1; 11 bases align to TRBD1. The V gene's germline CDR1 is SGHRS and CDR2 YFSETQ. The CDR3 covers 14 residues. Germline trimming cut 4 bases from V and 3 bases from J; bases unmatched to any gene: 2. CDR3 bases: TGCGCCAGCAGCCGGACAGGGGGCGACACTGAAGCTTTCTTT. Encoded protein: CASSRTGGDTEAFF. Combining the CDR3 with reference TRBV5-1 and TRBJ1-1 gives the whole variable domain KAGVTQTPRYLIKTRGQQVTLSCSPISGHRSVSWYQQTPGQGLQFLFEYFSETQRNKGNFPGRFSGRQFSNSRSEMNVSTLELGDSALYLCASSRTGGDTEAFFGQGTRLTVV.

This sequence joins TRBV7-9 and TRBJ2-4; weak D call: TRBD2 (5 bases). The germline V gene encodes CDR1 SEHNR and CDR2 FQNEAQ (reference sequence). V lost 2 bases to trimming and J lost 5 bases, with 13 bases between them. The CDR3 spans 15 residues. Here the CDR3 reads CASSLQTLRENIQYF. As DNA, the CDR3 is TGTGCCAGCAGCTTACAGACACTGCGGGAAAACATTCAGTACTTC.

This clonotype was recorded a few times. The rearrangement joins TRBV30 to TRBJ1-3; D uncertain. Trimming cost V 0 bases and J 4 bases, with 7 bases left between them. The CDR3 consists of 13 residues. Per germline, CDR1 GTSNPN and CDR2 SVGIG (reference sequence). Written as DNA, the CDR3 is TGTGCCTGGAGTGTAGGTGAAGGAAACACCATATATTTT. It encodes CAWSVGEGNTIYF. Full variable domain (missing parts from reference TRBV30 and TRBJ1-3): SQTIHQWPATLVQPVGSPLSLECTVEGTSNPNLYWYRQAAGRGLQLLFYSVGIGQISSEVPQNLSASRPQDRQFILSSKKLLLSDSGFYLCAWSVGEGNTIYFGEGSWLTVV.

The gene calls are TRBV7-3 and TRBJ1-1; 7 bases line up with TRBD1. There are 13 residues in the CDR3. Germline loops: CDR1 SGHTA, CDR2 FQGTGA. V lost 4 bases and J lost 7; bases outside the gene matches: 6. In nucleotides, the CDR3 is TGTGCCAGCAGCTACGGACAGGATTTTGAAGCTTTCTTT. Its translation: CASSYGQDFEAFF.

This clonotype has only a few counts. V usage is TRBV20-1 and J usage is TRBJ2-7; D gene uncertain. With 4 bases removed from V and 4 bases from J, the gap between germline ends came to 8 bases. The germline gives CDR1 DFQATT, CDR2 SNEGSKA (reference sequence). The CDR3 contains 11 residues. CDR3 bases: TGCAGTGCTAACCTAGAGTACGAGCAGTACTTC. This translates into CSANLEYEQYF.

CDR3 loop: CSARDPRNQPQHF. The CDR3 DNA reads as TGCAGTGCTAGAGATCCCAGAAATCAGCCCCAGCATTTT. V gene TRBV20-1 combines with J gene TRBJ1-5; D is unclear. The length of the CDR3 is 13 residues. Trimming cost V 0 bases and J 4 bases, with 7 bases left between them. Germline CDR1 reads DFQATT; CDR2 reads SNEGSKA (reference sequence).

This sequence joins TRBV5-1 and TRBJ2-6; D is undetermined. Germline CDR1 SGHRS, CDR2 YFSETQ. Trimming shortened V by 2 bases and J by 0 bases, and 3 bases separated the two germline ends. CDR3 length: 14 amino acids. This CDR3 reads CASSFVSGANVLTF. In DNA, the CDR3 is TGCGCCAGCAGCTTTGTCTCTGGGGCCAACGTCCTGACTTTC.

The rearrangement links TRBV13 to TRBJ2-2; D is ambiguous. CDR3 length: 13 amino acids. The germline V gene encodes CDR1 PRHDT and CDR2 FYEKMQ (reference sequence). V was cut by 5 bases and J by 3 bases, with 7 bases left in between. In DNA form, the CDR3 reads TGTGCCAGCAGCCCCCGGGACACCGGGGAGCTGTTTTTT. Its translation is CASSPRDTGELFF.

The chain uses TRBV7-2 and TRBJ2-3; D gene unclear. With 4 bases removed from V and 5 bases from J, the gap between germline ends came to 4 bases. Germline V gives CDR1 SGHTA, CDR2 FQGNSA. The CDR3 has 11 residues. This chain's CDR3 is CASSSQDTQYF. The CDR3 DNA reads TGTGCCAGCAGCTCGCAAGATACGCAGTATTTT.

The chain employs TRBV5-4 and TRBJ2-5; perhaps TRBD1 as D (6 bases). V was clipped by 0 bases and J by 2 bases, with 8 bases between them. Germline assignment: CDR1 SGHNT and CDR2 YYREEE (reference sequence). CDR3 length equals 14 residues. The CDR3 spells CASSLGTAQETQYF. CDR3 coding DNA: TGTGCCAGCAGCTTGGGGACAGCTCAAGAGACCCAGTACTTC.

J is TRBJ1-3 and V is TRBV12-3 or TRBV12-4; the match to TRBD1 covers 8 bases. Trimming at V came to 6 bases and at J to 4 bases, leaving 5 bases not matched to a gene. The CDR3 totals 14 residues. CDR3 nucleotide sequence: TGTGCCAGCAGCGGACAGGGCAGGGGAAACACCATATATTTT. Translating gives CASSGQGRGNTIYF.

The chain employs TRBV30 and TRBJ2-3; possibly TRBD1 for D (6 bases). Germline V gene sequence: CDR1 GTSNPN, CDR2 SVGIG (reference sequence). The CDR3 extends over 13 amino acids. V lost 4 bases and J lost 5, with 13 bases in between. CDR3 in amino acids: CAWKAGVGDTQYF. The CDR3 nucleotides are TGTGCCTGGAAGGCAGGGGTAGGAGATACGCAGTATTTT.

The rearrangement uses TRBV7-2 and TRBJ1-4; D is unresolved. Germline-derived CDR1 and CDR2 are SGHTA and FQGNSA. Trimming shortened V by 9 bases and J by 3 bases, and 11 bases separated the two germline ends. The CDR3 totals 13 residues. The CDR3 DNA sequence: TGTGCCAGTAGAGCGGCCGCTAATGAAAAACTGTTTTTT. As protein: CASRAAANEKLFF.

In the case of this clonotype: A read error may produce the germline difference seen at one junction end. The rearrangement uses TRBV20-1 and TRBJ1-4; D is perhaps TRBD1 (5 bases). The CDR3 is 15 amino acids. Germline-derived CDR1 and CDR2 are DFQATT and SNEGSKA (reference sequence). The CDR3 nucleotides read TGCAGTGCTAATGCGAGAGGAGGGGCAAATGAAGAACTGTTTTTT. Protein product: CSANARGGANEELFF.